These T cell receptor beta chains were read from a single sample in a study of blood T cells in healthy people across ages. MiXCR, applied by TCRdb to the 5' RACE reads, yields one record per CDR3 protein. The sample consists of roughly 730,000 distinct CDR3 sequences, more than 50% of them appearing once. Sequences were obtained from blood. The receptors were gathered from a man in his forties in good health. CDR3s leave out the opening cysteine and the closing phenylalanine or tryptophan. A D gene is named only where the DNA matches it firmly.

j_call d_call v_call cdr3_aa
TRBJ1-3 NA TRBV29-1 SVERMQGRGNTIY
TRBJ1-2 NA TRBV20-1 SAKYYGYT
TRBJ1-2 NA TRBV12-3/TRBV12-4 ASRSPWGPSYGYT
TRBJ1-2 NA TRBV20-1 SARDRGATNYGYT
TRBJ2-7 NA TRBV16 ASRRDRNSYEQY
TRBJ2-1 TRBD2 TRBV5-1 ASSSTSGTIGEQF
TRBJ1-2 NA TRBV7-6 ASSLGAGDIYGYT
TRBJ2-7 NA TRBV3-1 ASSPKVPYEQY
TRBJ2-1 TRBD1 TRBV10-3 AISGGTARNERF
TRBJ2-7 NA TRBV6-5 ASRTPGDKAKQY
TRBJ2-3 NA TRBV18 ASSPRQASTDTQY
TRBJ1-5 TRBD1 TRBV29-1 SVIPTGRNQPQH
TRBJ1-2 NA TRBV6-5 ASSRGTEGYGYT
TRBJ1-2 NA TRBV2 ASSESFGYGYT
TRBJ1-4 TRBD1 TRBV5-4 ASSSTGGTNEKLF
TRBJ2-5 TRBD1 TRBV6-2/TRBV6-3 ASTRDRGLETQY
TRBJ2-3 TRBD2 TRBV7-2 ASSLMGGVNTDTQY
TRBJ1-1 NA TRBV11-3 ASSFVSGRETEAF
TRBJ2-1 NA TRBV6-5 ASSSDSLKGKNEQF
NA TRBD2 TRBV7-2 ASSLALAGGIAEQY
TRBJ2-7 NA TRBV28 ASSLVGSYEQY
TRBJ1-4 NA TRBV4-1 ASSQGTAAYNEKLF
TRBJ1-6 NA TRBV7-2 ASSLDTIKNNSPLH
NA TRBD1 TRBV13 ASSSTGGPQGAGAVMYEQY
TRBJ2-3 NA TRBV28 ASSYRETVRTDTQY
TRBJ2-5 NA TRBV12-3/TRBV12-4 ASSYSGSDTEQY
NA NA TRBV7-2 ASSLYYYEQY
TRBJ2-4 NA TRBV29-1 SVLVWINIQY
TRBJ1-2 TRBD1 TRBV27 ASSPIGTGDYGYT
TRBJ2-7 NA TRBV29-1 SVDVGASPRLQY
TRBJ2-1 TRBD1 TRBV10-3 AIQGPEHEQF
TRBJ2-1 TRBD2 TRBV28 ASSPIELAGLENEQF
NA NA TRBV6-2/TRBV6-3 ASSQGAAGEQY
TRBJ1-4 NA TRBV25-1 ASSAGVGEKLF
TRBJ2-1 TRBD1 TRBV5-4 ASSDPTGGFVNEQF
TRBJ2-6 NA TRBV10-3 AISDSGIGANVLT
TRBJ2-1 NA TRBV4-3 ASSPTDNEQF
TRBJ2-5 NA TRBV28 ASSLLGGDETQY
TRBJ2-2 NA TRBV7-2 ASSPRTSRGTGELF
TRBJ1-2 NA TRBV7-9 ASSNGRIYGYT
TRBJ1-5 TRBD1 TRBV18 ASSYQGEDQPQH
TRBJ2-3 NA TRBV7-9 ASSPGTVADTQY
TRBJ2-3 TRBD2 TRBV4-3 ASSQELPSGTEDTQY
TRBJ2-5 TRBD1 TRBV7-2 ASSLRQGLWY
TRBJ2-5 TRBD2 TRBV6-6 ASSYLGGGEETQY
TRBJ2-5 NA TRBV7-6 ASSRHQETQY
TRBJ2-1 TRBD2 TRBV5-1 ASSIGAGVDEQF
TRBJ2-5 NA TRBV28 ASSLGLGTQY
TRBJ2-1 NA TRBV28 ASSPNAGVVYNEQF
TRBJ2-5 NA TRBV11-3 ASSLASKFQETQY
TRBJ2-4 NA TRBV4-1 ASSNLNSGVAYVQY
NA TRBD2 TRBV3-1 ASSQPSSSGRAETQY
TRBJ1-1 NA TRBV10-3 AISEGQLEAF
NA NA TRBV29-1 SVGRGGEETQY